This TCR beta chain was documented in a study of regulatory T cells in long-lasting Graves disease. Germline V gene lookup returns CDR1 MDHEN and CDR2 SYDVKM. The ends were cut back, 6 bases at V and 4 bases at J, with 16 bases in the middle. The CDR3 runs to 15 residues. As to time point: persistent/refractory GD, antithyroid drugs over 5 years with positive TRAb. From PBMCs, RNA was extracted and then used to make the TCR library. Arm-PCR of CDR3 regions and iRepertoire HTBI primers were used to build TCR beta libraries. MiXCR, run by TCRdb on the multiplex PCR reads, gives a single entry per CDR3 protein. The repertoire holds approximately 400,000 distinct CDR3 sequences, around 21% seen once, with about 20% in the top ten.

This chain connects TRBV28 to TRBJ2-1; no firm D call. The clonotype was recovered from a female donor with Graves disease. This specimen was peripheral blood mononuclear cells (PBMCs), taken when the disease was refractory, from a patient treated with antithyroid drugs. The CDR3 DNA is TGTGCCAGCAGGACCTCGGATAGAGCATACAATGAGCAGTTCTTC. Translating it yields CASRTSDRAYNEQFF.